This TCR beta chain originates from a study of identical twins. This clonotype was counted a few times. As yet, its antigen is unknown. Using its own MiXCR run on the 5' RACE reads, TCRdb lists one record per CDR3 protein. This sample has 500,000 to 600,000 distinct CDR3 sequences, with under 25% found just once. Germline loops: CDR1 MNHEY, CDR2 SVGAGI. The CDR3 covers 16 residues. Trimming left V 0 bases short and J 10 bases short, with 16 bases between. Regarding the study as a whole: Cross-sectional statistical analysis was relied on for the conclusions, without the same donors being followed.

This sample also appeared in a second study, on T cells expressing NK-cell markers. From that report: Source material for TCR beta repertoires consisted of sorted CD3+CD56+NKG2C+, CD3+CD56+NKG2C- and CD3+CD56-NKG2C+ T cells. One of the eight sequenced donors was seronegative, whereas the other seven were HCMV-seropositive. Among several donors, these clonotypes also ranked first in the CD3+CD56-NKG2C+ fraction.

The TCR comes from a woman younger than 30 in good health. The sequenced sample was CD4+ T cells sorted from blood. This rearrangement joins TRBV6-5 to TRBJ1-6; D is possibly TRBD1 (5 bases). CDR3 amino acids: CASSYSGQSGGSPLHF. CDR3 bases: TGTGCCAGCAGTTACTCCGGACAATCGGGCGGCTCACCCCTCCACTTT.